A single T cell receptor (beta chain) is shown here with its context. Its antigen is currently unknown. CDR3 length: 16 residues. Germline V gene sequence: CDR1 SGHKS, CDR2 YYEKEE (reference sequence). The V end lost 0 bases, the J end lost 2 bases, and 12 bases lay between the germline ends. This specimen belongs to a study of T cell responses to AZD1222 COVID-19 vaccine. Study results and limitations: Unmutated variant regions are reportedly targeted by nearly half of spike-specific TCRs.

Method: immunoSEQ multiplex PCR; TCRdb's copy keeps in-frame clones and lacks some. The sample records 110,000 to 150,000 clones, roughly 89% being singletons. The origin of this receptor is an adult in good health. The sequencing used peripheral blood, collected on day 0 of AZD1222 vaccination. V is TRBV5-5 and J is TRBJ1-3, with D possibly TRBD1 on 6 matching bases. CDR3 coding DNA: TGTGCCAGCAGCTTGGGTCAGGGGATAACTGGAAACACCATATATTTT. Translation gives CASSLGQGITGNTIYF.